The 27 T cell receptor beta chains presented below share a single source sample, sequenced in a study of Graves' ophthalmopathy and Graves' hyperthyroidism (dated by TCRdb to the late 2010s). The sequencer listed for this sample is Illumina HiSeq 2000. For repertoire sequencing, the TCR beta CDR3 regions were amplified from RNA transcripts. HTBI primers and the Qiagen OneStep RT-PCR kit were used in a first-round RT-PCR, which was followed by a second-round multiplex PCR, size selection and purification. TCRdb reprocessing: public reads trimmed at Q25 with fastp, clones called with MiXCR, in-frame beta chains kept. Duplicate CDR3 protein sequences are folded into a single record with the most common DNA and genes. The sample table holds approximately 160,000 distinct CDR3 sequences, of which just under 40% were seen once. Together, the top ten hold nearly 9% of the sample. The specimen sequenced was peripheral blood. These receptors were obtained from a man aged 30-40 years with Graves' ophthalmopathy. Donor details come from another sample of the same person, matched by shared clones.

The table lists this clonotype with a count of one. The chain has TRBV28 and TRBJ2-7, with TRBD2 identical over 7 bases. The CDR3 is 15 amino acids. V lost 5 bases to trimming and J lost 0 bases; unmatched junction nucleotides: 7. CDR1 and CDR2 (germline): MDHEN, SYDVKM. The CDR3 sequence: CASSLLAESSYEQYF. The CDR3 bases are TGTGCCAGCAGTCTTCTAGCGGAGAGCTCCTACGAGCAGTACTTC. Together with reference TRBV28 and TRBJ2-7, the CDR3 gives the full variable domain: DVKVTQSSRYLVKRTGEKVFLECVQDMDHENMFWYRQDPGLGLRLIYFSYDVKMKEKGDIPEGYSVSREKKERFSLILESASTNQTSMYLCASSLLAESSYEQYFGPGTRLTVT.

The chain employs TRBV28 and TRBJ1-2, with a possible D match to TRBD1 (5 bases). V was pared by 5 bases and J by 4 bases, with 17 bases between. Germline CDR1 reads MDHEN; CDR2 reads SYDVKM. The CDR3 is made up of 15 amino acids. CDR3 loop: CASSPSIQGGYGYTF. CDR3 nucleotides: TGTGCCAGCAGTCCCTCAATTCAGGGCGGCTATGGCTACACCTTC.

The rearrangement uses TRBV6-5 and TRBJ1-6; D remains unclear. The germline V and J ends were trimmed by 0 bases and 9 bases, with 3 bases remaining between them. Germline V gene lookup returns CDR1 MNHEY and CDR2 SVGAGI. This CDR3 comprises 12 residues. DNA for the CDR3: TGTGCCAGCAGTTACTCGCGTTCACCCCTCCACTTT. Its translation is CASSYSRSPLHF.

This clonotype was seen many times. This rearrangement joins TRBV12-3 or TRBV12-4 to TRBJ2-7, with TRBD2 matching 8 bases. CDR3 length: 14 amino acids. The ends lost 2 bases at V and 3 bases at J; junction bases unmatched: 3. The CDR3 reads CASSLSGTSYEQYF. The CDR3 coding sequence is TGTGCCAGCAGTTTATCCGGGACTAGCTACGAGCAGTACTTC.

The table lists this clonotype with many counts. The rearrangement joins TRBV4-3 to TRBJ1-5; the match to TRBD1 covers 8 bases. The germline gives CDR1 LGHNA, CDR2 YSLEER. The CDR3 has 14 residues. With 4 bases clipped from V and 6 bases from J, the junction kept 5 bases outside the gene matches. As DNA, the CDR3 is TGCGCCAGCAGCCCGGACAGGGAACCTCAGCCCCAGCATTTT. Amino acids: CASSPDREPQPQHF.

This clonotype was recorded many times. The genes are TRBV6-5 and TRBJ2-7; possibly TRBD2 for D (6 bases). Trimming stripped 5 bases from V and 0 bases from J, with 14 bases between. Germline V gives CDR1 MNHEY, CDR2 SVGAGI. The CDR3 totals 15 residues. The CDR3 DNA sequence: TGTGCCAGCAGTAACGGGGCCGGGAGCTCCTACGAGCAGTACTTC. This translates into CASSNGAGSSYEQYF.

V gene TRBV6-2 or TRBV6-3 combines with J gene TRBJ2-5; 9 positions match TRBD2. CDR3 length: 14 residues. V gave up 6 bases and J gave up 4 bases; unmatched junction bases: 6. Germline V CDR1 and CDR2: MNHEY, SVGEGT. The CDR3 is CASSPLLAGETQYF. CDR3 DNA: TGTGCCAGCAGCCCCTTACTAGCGGGAGAGACCCAGTACTTC.

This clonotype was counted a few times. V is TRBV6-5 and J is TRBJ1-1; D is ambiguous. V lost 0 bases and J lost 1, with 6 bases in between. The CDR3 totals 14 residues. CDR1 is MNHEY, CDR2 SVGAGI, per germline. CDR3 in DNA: TGTGCCAGCAGTTACTCTTATTCGAACACTGAAGCTTTCTTT. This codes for CASSYSYSNTEAFF.

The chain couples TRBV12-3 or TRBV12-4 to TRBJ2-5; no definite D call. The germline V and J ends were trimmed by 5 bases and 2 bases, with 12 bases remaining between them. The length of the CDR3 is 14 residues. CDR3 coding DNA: TGTGCCAGCAGTCCGCTAGGGCAACAAGAGACCCAGTACTTC. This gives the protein CASSPLGQQETQYF.

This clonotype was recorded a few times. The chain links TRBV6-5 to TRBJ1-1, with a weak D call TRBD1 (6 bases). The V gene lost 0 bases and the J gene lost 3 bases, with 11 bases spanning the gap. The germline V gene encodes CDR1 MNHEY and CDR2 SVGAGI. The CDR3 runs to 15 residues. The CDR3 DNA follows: TGTGCCAGCAGTTACTCGCGGGGGCCATACACTGAAGCTTTCTTT. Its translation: CASSYSRGPYTEAFF.

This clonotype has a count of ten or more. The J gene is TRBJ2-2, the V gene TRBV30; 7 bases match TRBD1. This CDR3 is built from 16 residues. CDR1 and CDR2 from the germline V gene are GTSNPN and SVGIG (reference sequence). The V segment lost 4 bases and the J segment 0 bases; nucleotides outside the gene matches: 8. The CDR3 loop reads CAWTREGTANTGELFF. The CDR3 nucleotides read TGTGCCTGGACCAGAGAAGGGACAGCGAACACCGGGGAGCTGTTTTTT.

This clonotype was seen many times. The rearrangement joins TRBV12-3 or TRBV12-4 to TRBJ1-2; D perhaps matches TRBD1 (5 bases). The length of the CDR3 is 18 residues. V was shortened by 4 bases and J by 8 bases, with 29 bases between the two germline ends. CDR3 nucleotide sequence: TGTGCCAGCAGTTCAGGGCTCGGGGGTCGTTTTTCCCTTAGCGGCTACACCTTC. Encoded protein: CASSSGLGGRFSLSGYTF.

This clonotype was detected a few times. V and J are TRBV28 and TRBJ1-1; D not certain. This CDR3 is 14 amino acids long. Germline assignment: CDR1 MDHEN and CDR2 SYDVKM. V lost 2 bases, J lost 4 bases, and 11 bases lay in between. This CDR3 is CASSLALEGTEAFF. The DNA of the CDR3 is TGTGCCAGCAGTTTAGCCCTGGAGGGCACTGAAGCTTTCTTT.

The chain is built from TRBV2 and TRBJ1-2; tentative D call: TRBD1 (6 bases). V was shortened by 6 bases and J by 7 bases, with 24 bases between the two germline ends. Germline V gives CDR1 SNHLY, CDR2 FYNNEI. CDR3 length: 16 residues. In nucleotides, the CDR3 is TGTGCCAGCAGCCGGGACACCCGTTTCGAGAGGCGTGGCTACACCTTC. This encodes CASSRDTRFERRGYTF.

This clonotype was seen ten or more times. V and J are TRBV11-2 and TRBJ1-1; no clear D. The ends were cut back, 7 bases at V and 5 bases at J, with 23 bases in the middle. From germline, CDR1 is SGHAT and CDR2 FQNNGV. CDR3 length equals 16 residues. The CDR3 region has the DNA TGTGCCAGCACCTCCCTTGTGCGGGGAGGTGGGACTGAAGCTTTCTTT. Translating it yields CASTSLVRGGGTEAFF.

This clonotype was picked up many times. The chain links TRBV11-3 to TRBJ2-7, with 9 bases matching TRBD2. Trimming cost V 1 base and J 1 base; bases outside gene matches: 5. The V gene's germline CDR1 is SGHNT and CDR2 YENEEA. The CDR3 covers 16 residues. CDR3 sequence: CASSLGAGGNSYEQYF. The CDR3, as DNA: TGTGCCAGCAGCTTAGGAGCGGGAGGCAATTCCTACGAGCAGTACTTC. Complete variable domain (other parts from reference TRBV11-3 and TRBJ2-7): EAGVVQSPRYKIIEKKQPVAFWCNPISGHNTLYWYLQNLGQGPELLIRYENEEAVDDSQLPKDRFSAERLKGVDSTLKIQPAELGDSAVYLCASSLGAGGNSYEQYFGPGTRLTVT.

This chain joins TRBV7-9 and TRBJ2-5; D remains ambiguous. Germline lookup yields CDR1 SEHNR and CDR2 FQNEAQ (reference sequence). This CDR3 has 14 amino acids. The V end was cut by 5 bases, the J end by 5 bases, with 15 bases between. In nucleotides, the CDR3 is TGTGCCAGCAGCCCAGTGTGGGGATCCGAGACCCAGTACTTC. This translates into CASSPVWGSETQYF.

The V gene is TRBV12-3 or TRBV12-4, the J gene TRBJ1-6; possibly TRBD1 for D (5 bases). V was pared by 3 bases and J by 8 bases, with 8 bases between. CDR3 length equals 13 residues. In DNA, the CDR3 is TGTGCCAGCAGTTTGACAGCTGATTCACCCCTCCACTTT. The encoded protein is CASSLTADSPLHF.

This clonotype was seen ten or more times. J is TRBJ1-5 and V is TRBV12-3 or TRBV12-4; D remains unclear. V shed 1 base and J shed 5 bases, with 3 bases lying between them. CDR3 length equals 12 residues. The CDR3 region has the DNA TGTGCCAGCAGTTTAGAGGATCAGCCCCAGCATTTT. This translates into CASSLEDQPQHF.

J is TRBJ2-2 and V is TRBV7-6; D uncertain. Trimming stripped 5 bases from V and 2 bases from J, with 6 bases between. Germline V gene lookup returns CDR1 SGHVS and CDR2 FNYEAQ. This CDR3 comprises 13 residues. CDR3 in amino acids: CASSPTNTGELFF. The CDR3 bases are TGTGCCAGCAGCCCTACAAACACCGGGGAGCTGTTTTTT.

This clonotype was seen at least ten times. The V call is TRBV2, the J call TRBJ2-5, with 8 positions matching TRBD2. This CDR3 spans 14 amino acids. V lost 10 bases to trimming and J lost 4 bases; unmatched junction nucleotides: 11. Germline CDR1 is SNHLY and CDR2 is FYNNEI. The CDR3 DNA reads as TGTGCCACCGTGAAGGTCCGGGAGGGAGAGACCCAGTACTTC. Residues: CATVKVREGETQYF.

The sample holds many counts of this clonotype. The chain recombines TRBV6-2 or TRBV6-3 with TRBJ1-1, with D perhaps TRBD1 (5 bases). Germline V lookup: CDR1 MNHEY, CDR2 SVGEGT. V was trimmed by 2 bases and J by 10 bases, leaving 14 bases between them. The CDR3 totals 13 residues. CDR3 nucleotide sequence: TGTGCCAGCAGTTACGCGGGGACCATTTCAGCTTTCTTT. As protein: CASSYAGTISAFF.

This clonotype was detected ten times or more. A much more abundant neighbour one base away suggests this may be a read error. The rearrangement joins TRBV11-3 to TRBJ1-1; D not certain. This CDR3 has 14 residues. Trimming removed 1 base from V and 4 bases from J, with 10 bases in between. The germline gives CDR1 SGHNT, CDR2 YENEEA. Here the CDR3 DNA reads TGTGCCAGCAGCTTAGGACTATTGAGCACTGAAGCTTTCTTT. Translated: CASSLGLLSTEAFF.

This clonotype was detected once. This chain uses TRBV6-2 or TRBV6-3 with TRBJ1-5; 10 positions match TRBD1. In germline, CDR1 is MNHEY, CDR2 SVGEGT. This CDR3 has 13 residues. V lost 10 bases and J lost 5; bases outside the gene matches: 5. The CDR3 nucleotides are TGTGCCATTAGGGACAGGGGTGATCAGCCCCAGCATTTT. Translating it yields CAIRDRGDQPQHF.

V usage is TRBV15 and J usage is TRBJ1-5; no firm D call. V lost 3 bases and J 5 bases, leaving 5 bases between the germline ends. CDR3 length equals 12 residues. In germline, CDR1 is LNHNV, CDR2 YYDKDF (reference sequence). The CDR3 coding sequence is TGTGCCACCAGCAGGCAGGATCAGCCCCAGCATTTT. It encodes CATSRQDQPQHF.

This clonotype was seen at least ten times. CDR3 sequence (DNA): TGTGCCAGCTGGGGGGCAGGGCTCTCCTACGAGCAGTACTTC. It codes for CASWGAGLSYEQYF. This chain links TRBV28 with TRBJ2-7; D tentatively fits TRBD1 or TRBD2 (6 bases each). Germline CDR1 and CDR2: MDHEN and SYDVKM. V was pared by 8 bases and J by 0 bases, with 14 bases between. This CDR3 is built from 14 residues.

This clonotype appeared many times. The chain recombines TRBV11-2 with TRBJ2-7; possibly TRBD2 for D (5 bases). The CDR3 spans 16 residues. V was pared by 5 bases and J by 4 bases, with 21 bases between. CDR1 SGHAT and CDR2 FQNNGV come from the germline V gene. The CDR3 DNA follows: TGTGCCAGCAGCCTATACCGGGGAATACGTAGTTACGAGCAGTACTTC. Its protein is CASSLYRGIRSYEQYF.